The subject of this entry is one T cell receptor (beta chain). The sample comes from a study of blood T cell repertoires in COVID-19. Overall study context: Collection of acute and convalescent COVID-19 samples took place in the United States, Italy and Spain. PBMCs, B-cell-depleted T cells, or T cells were the source of the cDNA or gDNA that made up the material.

This CDR3 spans 16 amino acids. CDR1 and CDR2 from the germline V gene are SGHNT and YYREEE (reference sequence). V was clipped by 0 bases and J by 6 bases; unmatched bases: 5. The table came from immunoSEQ multiplex PCR; TCRdb's copy has only in-frame clones and leaves some out. The data hold 150,000 to 180,000 clones, with about four fifths observed a single time. What was sequenced was peripheral blood. This chain connects TRBV5-4 to TRBJ2-1; TRBD2 aligns across 11 bases. The TCR sequence derives from a woman aged 55-70 years with acute or convalescent COVID-19. CDR3 region: CASSLAGSGGGNEQFF. Here the CDR3 DNA reads TGTGCCAGCAGCTTGGCGGGTAGCGGGGGGGGCAATGAGCAGTTCTTC.